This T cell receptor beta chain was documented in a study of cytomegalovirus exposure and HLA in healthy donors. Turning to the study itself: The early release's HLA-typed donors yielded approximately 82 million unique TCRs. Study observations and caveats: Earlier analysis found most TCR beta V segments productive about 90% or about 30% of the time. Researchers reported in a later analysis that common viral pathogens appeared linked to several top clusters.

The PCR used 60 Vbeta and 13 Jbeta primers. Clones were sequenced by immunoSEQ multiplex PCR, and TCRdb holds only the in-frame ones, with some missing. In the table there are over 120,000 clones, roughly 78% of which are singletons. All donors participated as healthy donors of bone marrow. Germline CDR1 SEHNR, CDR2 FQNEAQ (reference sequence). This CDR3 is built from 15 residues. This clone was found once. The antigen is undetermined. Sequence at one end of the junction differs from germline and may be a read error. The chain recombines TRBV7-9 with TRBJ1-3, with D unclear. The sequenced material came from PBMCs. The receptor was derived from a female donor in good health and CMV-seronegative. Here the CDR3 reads CSSSPTISFGHTIYF. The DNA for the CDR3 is TGTTCCAGCAGCCCAACTATCTCCTTTGGCCACACCATATATTTT.